Listed here is a single T cell receptor (beta chain). This entry comes from a study of T cell responses to AZD1222 COVID-19 vaccine. Germline assignment: CDR1 SGHVS and CDR2 FNYEAQ. This CDR3 is built from 14 residues. Losses at the gene ends were 5 bases for V and 5 bases for J; bases not matched to a gene: 6. Analyses pooled second doses at about 4 or about 12 weeks. Repertoires were generated with immunoSEQ multiplex PCR, while TCRdb's copy carries only in-frame clones and drops some. The data show some 52,000 clones, with about nine tenths seen just once and roughly 2.5% held by the top ten. The TCR comes from an adult who received the AZD1222 COVID-19 vaccine. Sample: peripheral blood, taken 28 days after the second AZD1222 dose. The V and J genes are TRBV7-6 and TRBJ2-7; TRBD1 matches 10 bases. CDR3 protein: CASSPGTGAHEQYF. CDR3 DNA sequence: TGTGCCAGCAGCCCCGGGACAGGGGCCCACGAGCAGTACTTC.